Listed here are 31 T cell receptor beta chains from one sample, sequenced in a study of CD8+ T cells in alopecia areata. Reverse transcription of extracted RNA yielded cDNA, which provided the sequencing template. The repertoire was sequenced with immunoSEQ multiplex PCR; TCRdb's copy has only in-frame clones and lacks some. The sample holds more than 100,000 clones, 80% to 90% seen once. Treatment described: oral pan-JAK inhibitor, 5-10 mg twice daily. The sequenced sample was CD8+ T cells sorted from blood, obtained between weeks 30 and 35, from a patient treated with tofacitinib. The receptors were sampled from a human donor with alopecia areata.

V usage is TRBV27 and J usage is TRBJ1-2; 9 bases agree with TRBD1. V was pared by 5 bases and J by 3 bases, with 4 bases of the junction left unmatched. CDR1 is MNHEY and CDR2 is SMNVEV in the germline V gene (reference sequence). This CDR3 region has 14 residues. The CDR3 spells CASSPGQGDYGYTF. The CDR3 DNA is TGTGCCAGCAGTCCGGGACAGGGAGACTATGGCTACACCTTC.

This chain uses TRBV4-1 with TRBJ1-5; D unclear. The germline gives CDR1 MGHRA, CDR2 YSYEKL. This CDR3 spans 13 amino acids. V was pared by 2 bases and J by 7 bases, with 9 bases between. CDR3 amino acids: CASSQPGGQPQHF. DNA of the CDR3: TGCGCCAGCAGCCAACCAGGCGGCCAGCCCCAGCATTTT.

This chain joins TRBV7-9 and TRBJ2-2; D not resolved. Germline-derived CDR1 and CDR2 are SEHNR and FQNEAQ (reference sequence). The CDR3 has 17 amino acids. Trimming stripped 7 bases from V and 7 bases from J, with 25 bases between. CDR3 sequence reads: CASNPPASVVIGGELFF. The CDR3 nucleotides read TGTGCCAGCAACCCACCAGCGTCGGTGGTTATCGGCGGGGAGCTGTTTTTT.

V is TRBV9 and J is TRBJ2-7; 8 bases fit TRBD2. The CDR3 sequence is 15 residues long. Germline CDR1 reads SGDLS; CDR2 reads YYNGEE. J was trimmed by 4 bases and V by 0 bases; bases with no gene match: 6. The CDR3 coding sequence is TGTGCCAGCAGCGTAGGTGATAGCGGGATTTACGAGCAGTACTTC. Translation: CASSVGDSGIYEQYF.

This chain connects TRBV7-9 to TRBJ2-7; TRBD1 matches 7 bases. This CDR3 contains 13 residues. J was trimmed by 7 bases and V by 5 bases; bases with no gene match: 8. Germline V lookup: CDR1 SEHNR, CDR2 FQNEAQ (reference sequence). DNA of the CDR3: TGTGCCAGCAGCCTGGCCACAGGGGAAGAGCAGTACTTC. Amino acids: CASSLATGEEQYF.

The gene calls are TRBV2 and TRBJ2-1, with D unclear. CDR1 SNHLY and CDR2 FYNNEI come from the germline V gene. The ends were cut back, 6 bases at V and 5 bases at J, with 11 bases in the middle. The CDR3 consists of 13 residues. This chain's CDR3 is CASSPVWNNEQFF. The CDR3 DNA reads as TGTGCCAGCAGCCCGGTTTGGAACAATGAGCAGTTCTTC.

The chain combines TRBV7-9 with TRBJ2-1, with 9 bases aligning to TRBD2. The CDR3 runs to 17 residues. Germline V gene data show CDR1 as SEHNR and CDR2 as FQNEAQ (reference sequence). The V segment lost 5 bases and the J segment 3 bases; nucleotides outside the gene matches: 11. The CDR3 DNA is TGTGCCAGCAGCCCATTCGTGACTAGCGGATACTACAATGAGCAGTTCTTC. Residues: CASSPFVTSGYYNEQFF.

The chain employs TRBV5-1 and TRBJ2-7, with 9 positions matching TRBD1. From germline, CDR1 is SGHRS and CDR2 YFSETQ. The CDR3 sequence is 14 residues long. The ends lost 3 bases at V and 5 bases at J; junction bases unmatched: 6. CDR3 loop: CASSSGTGYDEQYF. The CDR3 DNA is TGCGCCAGCAGCTCGGGGACAGGGTACGACGAGCAGTACTTC.

The chain is built from TRBV6-5 and TRBJ2-7; TRBD1 aligns across 7 bases. CDR3 length: 12 residues. J gave up 3 bases and V 5 bases, and 1 base lay outside the gene matches. CDR1 is MNHEY, CDR2 SVGAGI, per germline. CDR3 sequence reads: CASSRDSYEQYF. The CDR3 DNA follows: TGTGCCAGCAGTCGGGACAGCTACGAGCAGTACTTC.

This chain links TRBV19 with TRBJ2-1; D is unclear. The germline V gene encodes CDR1 LNHDA and CDR2 SQIVND (reference sequence). This CDR3 is 14 amino acids long. V shed 3 bases and J shed 4 bases, with 10 bases lying between them. CDR3 region: CASSMRPAYNEQFF. CDR3 in DNA: TGTGCCAGTAGTATGCGCCCAGCTTACAATGAGCAGTTCTTC.

The genes are TRBV4-1 and TRBJ1-4; 9 bases are shared with TRBD1. V gave up 0 bases and J gave up 7 bases; unmatched junction bases: 6. This CDR3 is built from 16 residues. Germline V gives CDR1 MGHRA, CDR2 YSYEKL. The CDR3 DNA follows: TGCGCCAGCAGCCAAGAAGCCGGGACAGGGCGTGAAAAACTGTTTTTT. This encodes CASSQEAGTGREKLFF.

The chain couples TRBV9 to TRBJ2-3; possibly TRBD2 for D (7 bases). V was shortened by 0 bases and J by 2 bases, with 13 bases between the two germline ends. There are 16 residues in the CDR3. Germline V gives CDR1 SGDLS, CDR2 YYNGEE. The CDR3: CASSVEGGGPTDTQYF. The CDR3 bases are TGTGCCAGCAGCGTAGAGGGCGGGGGCCCCACAGATACGCAGTATTTT.

The rearrangement joins TRBV11-2 to TRBJ2-7, with D tentatively TRBD2 (5 bases). The CDR3 covers 15 residues. Germline CDR1 is SGHAT and CDR2 is FQNNGV. Trimming shortened V by 5 bases and J by 2 bases, and 16 bases separated the two germline ends. The CDR3 coding sequence is TGTGCCAGCAGCCCATGGGCGGGCGAAGCCTACGAGCAGTACTTC. Protein sequence: CASSPWAGEAYEQYF.

The rearrangement joins TRBV27 to TRBJ2-5; D gene ambiguous. There are 11 residues in the CDR3. Deletions cut 3 bases from V and 2 bases from J, with 1 base between. Germline lookup yields CDR1 MNHEY and CDR2 SMNVEV (reference sequence). The CDR3 nucleotides read TGTGCCAGCAGTTTTCAAGAGACCCAGTACTTC. Protein product: CASSFQETQYF.

V usage is TRBV7-2 and J usage is TRBJ2-7; D is perhaps TRBD1 or TRBD2 (5 bases each). V was trimmed by 3 bases and J by 4 bases, leaving 19 bases between them. The CDR3 loop spans 16 amino acids. CDR1 is SGHTA, CDR2 FQGNSA, per germline. The CDR3 DNA follows: TGTGCCAGCAGCTTTGGTCTGGGGGTGATCGTTTACGAGCAGTACTTC. Its translation is CASSFGLGVIVYEQYF.

As regards this clone: The sample holds other DNA sequences that translate to the same CDR3. The rearrangement links TRBV29-1 to TRBJ2-7; 12 nucleotides match TRBD2. This CDR3 is 13 amino acids long. J was trimmed by 4 bases and V by 7 bases; bases with no gene match: 5. Germline CDR1 reads SQVTM; CDR2 reads ANQGSEA. CDR3 DNA sequence: TGCAGCGCCCGACTAGCGGGAGTTTACGAGCAGTACTTC. This sequence encodes CSARLAGVYEQYF.

The chain links TRBV5-5 to TRBJ1-1; D possibly corresponds to TRBD1 (6 bases). This CDR3 spans 14 amino acids. Trimming pared 5 bases from V and 4 bases from J, leaving 15 bases between. Germline loops: CDR1 SGHKS, CDR2 YYEKEE (reference sequence). The CDR3 sequence: CASRPKQGGTEAFF. The CDR3 DNA follows: TGTGCCAGCAGGCCGAAACAGGGCGGCACTGAAGCTTTCTTT. The entire variable domain, with the rest obtained from reference TRBV5-5 and TRBJ1-1, is as follows: DAGVTQSPTHLIKTRGQQVTLRCSPISGHKSVSWYQQVLGQGPQFIFQYYEKEERGRGNFPDRFSARQFPNYSSELNVNALLLGDSALYLCASRPKQGGTEAFFGQGTRLTVV.

The chain combines TRBV9 with TRBJ2-7; no firm D call. Looked up from germline, CDR1 is SGDLS and CDR2 is YYNGEE. The germline V and J ends were trimmed by 3 bases and 6 bases, with 13 bases remaining between them. This CDR3 region has 13 residues. The CDR3 is CASSGPFGGEQYF. The DNA for the CDR3 is TGTGCCAGCAGCGGCCCCTTTGGTGGCGAGCAGTACTTC.

This rearrangement joins TRBV7-9 to TRBJ2-4, with TRBD2 identical over 8 bases. Germline trimming cut 4 bases from V and 8 bases from J; bases unmatched to any gene: 10. Germline loops: CDR1 SEHNR, CDR2 FQNEAQ (reference sequence). This CDR3 contains 15 residues. The CDR3, as DNA: TGTGCCAGCAGCTACGGAGCGGGGGTCGAGGACATTCAGTACTTC. Translating it yields CASSYGAGVEDIQYF.

The J gene is TRBJ2-2, the V gene TRBV4-1; TRBD1 agrees at 8 bases. The CDR3 is made up of 17 amino acids. J gave up 3 bases and V 1 base, and 7 bases lay outside the gene matches. Germline V gene data show CDR1 as MGHRA and CDR2 as YSYEKL. The CDR3 sequence: CASSQGEAGGDTGELFF. CDR3 coding DNA: TGCGCCAGCAGCCAAGGAGAGGCAGGGGGCGACACCGGGGAGCTGTTTTTT.

V usage is TRBV15 and J usage is TRBJ2-7, with D possibly TRBD1 on 6 matching bases. CDR3 size: 16 residues. CDR1 LNHNV and CDR2 YYDKDF come from the germline V gene (reference sequence). V was clipped by 2 bases and J by 7 bases, with 21 bases between them. The CDR3 region is CATSRRRQERMGEQYF. CDR3 in DNA: TGTGCCACCAGCAGAAGAAGACAGGAACGGATGGGGGAGCAGTACTTC.

V gene TRBV7-9 combines with J gene TRBJ1-5, with 9 bases matching TRBD1. V dropped 6 bases and J dropped 6; count of bases not matched to a gene: 3. CDR1 SEHNR and CDR2 FQNEAQ come from the germline V gene (reference sequence). CDR3 length: 13 amino acids. The CDR3 here is CASSGQGSQPQHF. For the CDR3, the DNA is TGTGCCAGCAGTGGACAGGGGAGTCAGCCCCAGCATTTT. The full variable domain, its missing parts supplied by reference TRBV7-9 and TRBJ1-5, is DTGVSQNPRHKITKRGQNVTFRCDPISEHNRLYWYRQTLGQGPEFLTYFQNEAQLEKSRLLSDRFSAERPKGSFSTLEIQRTEQGDSAMYLCASSGQGSQPQHFGDGTRLSIL.

The rearrangement joins TRBV5-1 to TRBJ1-5; D not resolved. Germline-derived CDR1 and CDR2 are SGHRS and YFSETQ. The CDR3 sequence is 12 residues long. The V gene lost 4 bases and the J gene lost 7 bases, with 9 bases spanning the gap. The CDR3 sequence is CASSQARQPQHF. CDR3 bases: TGCGCCAGCAGCCAGGCGCGACAGCCCCAGCATTTT.

The chain combines TRBV15 with TRBJ2-2; D may be TRBD1 (6 bases). Germline CDR1 reads LNHNV; CDR2 reads YYDKDF (reference sequence). The CDR3 length is 14 residues. Trimming removed 4 bases from V and 8 bases from J, with 14 bases in between. As DNA, the CDR3 is TGTGCCACCAGCAAGCGACAGGAGGCGGGGGAGCTGTTTTTT. It encodes CATSKRQEAGELFF.

This clone occurred a few times. J is TRBJ2-7 and V is TRBV30; 9 bases align to TRBD1. The germline V gene has CDR1 GTSNPN and CDR2 SVGIG (reference sequence). This CDR3 has 17 residues. The J segment lost 4 bases and the V segment lost 5 bases, leaving 18 bases of the junction unmatched. The CDR3 sequence is CAWEPKTPGQGWYEQYF. The CDR3, as DNA: TGTGCCTGGGAGCCCAAAACCCCGGGACAGGGTTGGTACGAGCAGTACTTC.

J is TRBJ2-1 and V is TRBV6-5; 11 bases align to TRBD2. J was trimmed by 7 bases and V by 4 bases; bases with no gene match: 3. The germline CDR1 and CDR2 sequences are MNHEY and SVGAGI. The CDR3 is made up of 14 amino acids. The CDR3 DNA is TGTGCCAGCAGTTTTTGGACTAGCGGGAATGAGCAGTTCTTC. Translation: CASSFWTSGNEQFF.

The V and J genes are TRBV28 and TRBJ2-1; possibly TRBD2 for D (8 bases). Trimming left V 4 bases short and J 8 bases short, with 24 bases between. CDR3 size: 17 residues. From germline, CDR1 is MDHEN and CDR2 SYDVKM. CDR3 residues: CASSWSGRDSRMHEQFF. CDR3 nucleotides: TGTGCCAGCAGTTGGTCCGGGAGGGACAGCAGGATGCATGAGCAGTTCTTC.

This clone was counted between two and nine times. The rearrangement joins TRBV7-6 to TRBJ2-1; D remains ambiguous. CDR3 length: 12 amino acids. Germline V CDR1 and CDR2: SGHVS, FNYEAQ. The germline V and J ends were trimmed by 6 bases and 5 bases, with 8 bases remaining between them. CDR3 residues: CASSSQHNEQFF. In nucleotides, the CDR3 is TGTGCCAGCAGTTCACAGCACAATGAGCAGTTCTTC.

The rearrangement joins TRBV5-6 to TRBJ2-5, with D perhaps matching TRBD1 or TRBD2 (5 bases each). V was trimmed by 1 base and J by 11 bases, leaving 15 bases between them. The CDR3 totals 13 residues. Per germline, CDR1 SGHDT and CDR2 YYEEEE. The CDR3 here is CASSLYRMGEQYF. The CDR3 DNA is TGTGCCAGCAGCTTGTACCGGATGGGGGAGCAGTACTTC.

The chain combines TRBV7-9 with TRBJ2-5; D is ambiguous. The CDR3 totals 14 residues. V was pared by 5 bases and J by 1 base, with 11 bases between. Looked up from germline, CDR1 is SEHNR and CDR2 is FQNEAQ (reference sequence). The CDR3 DNA sequence: TGTGCCAGCAGCCAAGAGGCAGGCCAAGAGACCCAGTACTTC. Amino acid sequence: CASSQEAGQETQYF.

The V and J genes are TRBV10-3 and TRBJ2-1; 10 bases align to TRBD2. Trimming at V came to 10 bases and at J to 7 bases, leaving 7 bases not matched to a gene. This CDR3 is built from 13 residues. Germline CDR1 ENHRY, CDR2 SYGVKD. The CDR3 nucleotides are TGTGCCACCCTAGCGGGAGATCGGAATGAGCAGTTCTTC. Its protein product is CATLAGDRNEQFF.